Listed below are T cell receptor beta chains from one sample, sequenced in a study of blood T cell repertoires in COVID-19. Repertoires were generated with immunoSEQ multiplex PCR, while TCRdb's copy carries only in-frame clones and drops some. The sample includes roughly 190,000 clones, 94% of them seen just once. The sequenced material came from peripheral blood. The receptors shown here come from a man aged 25 to 40 with COVID-19, enrolled during active disease. CDR3s leave out the opening cysteine and the closing phenylalanine or tryptophan.

j_call | v_call | cdr3_aa
TRBJ2-5 | TRBV7-9 | ASSFGGQETQY
TRBJ1-4 | TRBV18 | ASSPGATNEKLF
TRBJ1-4 | TRBV3-1/TRBV3-2 | ASSQDSAARNEKLF
TRBJ2-4 | TRBV10-3 | AISDGKGEVNIQY
TRBJ2-5 | TRBV11-2 | ASSLDRAEGKRGETQY
TRBJ2-5 | TRBV6-5 | ASSPRTDQETQY
TRBJ2-5 | TRBV7-3 | ASSQTSRETQY
TRBJ2-7 | TRBV2 | ASRAREARAYEQY
TRBJ1-6 | TRBV6-5 | ASSPQGTDSPLH
TRBJ1-5 | TRBV12-3/TRBV12-4 | ASSLQGYQPQH
TRBJ2-7 | TRBV11-1 | ASSLGGSEQY
TRBJ1-1 | TRBV6-6 | ASSRTGWTEAF
TRBJ1-4 | TRBV6-5 | ASSYSPGQAREKLF
TRBJ2-5 | TRBV29-1 | SLNQGPQETQY
TRBJ1-1 | TRBV6-5 | ASSSVWNTEAF
TRBJ1-6 | TRBV2 | ASMKGGQNSYNSPLH
TRBJ2-6 | TRBV9 | ATEPVSGANVLT
TRBJ1-4 | TRBV18 | ASSPQGAGTNEKLF
TRBJ1-6 | TRBV2 | ASRTGRNAPLH
TRBJ2-3 | TRBV27 | ASSYRVGVDTQY
TRBJ1-2 | TRBV7-9 | ASSLERTGGYT
TRBJ1-4 | TRBV6-1 | ASSERAAGGDEKLF